The present TCR beta chain was sequenced within a study of healthy donors' naive CD4 and CD8 T cells. Study-level information: For TCR alpha, new primers spanned all functional IMGT alpha genes. Study findings and constraints: Positive CDR3 charge linked to CD4+ cells, negative to CD8+ cells.

TCR libraries were built from roughly 0.5 ug of total RNA by linear amplification. One entry per CDR3 protein results from TCRdb running MiXCR on the reads. Of about 180,000 distinct CDR3 sequences listed, around 70% are singletons. This clonotype is a singleton in its sample. The antigen is unknown. Germline CDR1 is SGHAT and CDR2 is FQNNGV. The CDR3 loop spans 15 amino acids. Trimming left V 5 bases short and J 4 bases short, with 15 bases between. Specimen: naive CD4+ and CD8+ T cells sorted from blood, pooled from several donors. The chain links TRBV11-2 to TRBJ2-1; D uncertain. This TCR was recovered from a pool of human donors in good health; the sample pools cells from several healthy donors. The CDR3, as DNA: TGTGCCAGCAGCAGCCAAGCTAGTCCTTACAATGAGCAGTTCTTC. Encoded protein: CASSSQASPYNEQFF.